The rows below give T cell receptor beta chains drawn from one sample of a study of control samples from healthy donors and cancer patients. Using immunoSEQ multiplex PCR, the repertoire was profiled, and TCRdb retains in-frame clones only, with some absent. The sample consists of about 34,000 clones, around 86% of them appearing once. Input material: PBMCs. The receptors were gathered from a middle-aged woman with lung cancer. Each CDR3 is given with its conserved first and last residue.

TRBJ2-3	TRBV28	CASSFTGLQDTQYF
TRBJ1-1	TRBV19	CASRTWSGTEAFF
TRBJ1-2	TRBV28	CASSPPGQGGYTF
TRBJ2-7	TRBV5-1	CASSLGTGAYEQYF
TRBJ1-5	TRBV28	CASSLGDLRGNQPQHF
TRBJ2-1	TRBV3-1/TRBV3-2	CASSQGEWASSYNEQFF
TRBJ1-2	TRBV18	CASSTGEEGYTF
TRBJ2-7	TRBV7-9	CASTPRGGSEQYF
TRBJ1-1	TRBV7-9	CASRAGRGKAFF
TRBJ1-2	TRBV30	CAWHKHRGRDLNYGYTF
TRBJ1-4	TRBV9	CASSVSGGYEKLFF
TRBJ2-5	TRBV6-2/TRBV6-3	CASSFAGLKDQETQYF
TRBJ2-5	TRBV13	CASSFAAGDGEETQYF
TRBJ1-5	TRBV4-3	CASSPGWDGKEPQHF
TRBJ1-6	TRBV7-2	CASSLEAAIDSPLHF
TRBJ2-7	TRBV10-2	CASSLPGQGRKKQYF
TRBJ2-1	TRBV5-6	CASSLGGLAGVGEQFF
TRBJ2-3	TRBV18	CASSPTTNTDTQYF
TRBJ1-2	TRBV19	CASSGKTGPLGGYTF
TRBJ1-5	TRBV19	CASSIERGRNQPQHF
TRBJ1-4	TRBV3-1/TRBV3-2	CASSGGQTATNEKLFF
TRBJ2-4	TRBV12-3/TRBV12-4	CASTLSLGPQYF
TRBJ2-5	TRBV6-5	CASSYQGLETQYF
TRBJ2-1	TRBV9	CASSPEGVYNEQFF
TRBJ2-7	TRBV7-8	CASSLSRDISYEQYF
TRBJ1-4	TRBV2	CASIGGTNEKLFF
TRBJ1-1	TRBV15	CATSRVGGLNTEAFF
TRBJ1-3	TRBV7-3	CASSFGAGNTIYF
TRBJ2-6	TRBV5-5	CASSLRTGGFGANVLTF
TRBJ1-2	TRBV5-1	CASSLVPDSNYGYTF
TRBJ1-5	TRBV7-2	CASSSGTGLYSNQPQHF
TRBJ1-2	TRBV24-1	CATSDPGRSYGYTF
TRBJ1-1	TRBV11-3	CASSLAPGSTEAFF
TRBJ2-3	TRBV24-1	CATSNPGTGGTDTQYF
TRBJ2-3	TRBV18	CASSPGGGQDTQYF
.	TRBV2	CASSGATVLYEQYF
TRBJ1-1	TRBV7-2	CASRVNTEAFF
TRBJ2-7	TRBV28	CASSLGTGGDYEQYF
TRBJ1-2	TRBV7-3	CASSLGTGGDGYTF
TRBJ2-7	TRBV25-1	CASSEWNGYYEQYF
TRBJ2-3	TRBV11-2	CASSLAAENTDTQYF
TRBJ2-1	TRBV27	CASSWRGAANEQFF
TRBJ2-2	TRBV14	CASSDGTGGTGELFF
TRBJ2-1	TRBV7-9	CASSLPLAAYNEQFF
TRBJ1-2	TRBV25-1	CASSGGGSFYGYTF
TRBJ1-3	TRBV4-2	CASSQGSGNTIYF
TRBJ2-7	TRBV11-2	CASSSTGVRYEQYF
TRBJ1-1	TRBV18	CASSLFPVEGTEAFF
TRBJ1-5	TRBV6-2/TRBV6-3	CASSYRDVVGNQPQHF
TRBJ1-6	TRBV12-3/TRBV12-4	CASSPRSNSPLHF
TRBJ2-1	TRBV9	CASSVTGSVVNEQFF
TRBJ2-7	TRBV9	CASSVGTGPVDEQYF
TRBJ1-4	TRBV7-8	CASSLIGRGRGEKLFF
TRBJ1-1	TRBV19	CASSIGSAGGTEAFF
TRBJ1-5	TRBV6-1	CASSVRQGGGISPQHF
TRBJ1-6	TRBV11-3	CASSATGSWDSPLHF
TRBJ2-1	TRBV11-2	CASSLGRQPYNEQFF
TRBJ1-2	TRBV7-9	CASSLAQVDGYTF
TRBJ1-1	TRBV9	CASSVGTFGTEAFF
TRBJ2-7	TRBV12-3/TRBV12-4	CASSLDRAYEQYF